Listed here are 14 T cell receptor beta chains from one sample, sequenced in a study of cytomegalovirus exposure and HLA in healthy donors. It was with 60 Vbeta and 13 Jbeta primers that the PCR ran. Assay used: immunoSEQ multiplex PCR; TCRdb lists only in-frame clones, some missing. The sample includes about 120,000 clones, 74% of them seen just once. Sequencing was performed on PBMCs. The origin of the receptors is a human donor in good health.

The chain couples TRBV7-9 to TRBJ1-2; 7 nucleotides agree with TRBD1. V gave up 4 bases and J gave up 5 bases; unmatched junction bases: 10. The CDR3 is 15 amino acids. Germline V lookup: CDR1 SEHNR, CDR2 FQNEAQ (reference sequence). CDR3 sequence reads: CASSSYRGEQYGYTF. The CDR3 region has the DNA TGTGCCAGCAGCTCCTACAGGGGCGAACAGTATGGCTACACCTTC.

J is TRBJ1-2 and V is TRBV6-1; maybe TRBD1 (5 bases). The CDR3 runs 15 residues. Germline V gene data show CDR1 as MNHNS and CDR2 as SASEGT. Trimming removed 3 bases at V and 7 bases at J, with 18 bases between. The CDR3 sequence: CASSENQGLFSGYTF. The CDR3, as DNA: TGTGCCAGCAGTGAGAATCAGGGTTTGTTTAGTGGCTACACCTTC.

The chain combines TRBV19 with TRBJ1-5; D not certain. Germline V gene lookup returns CDR1 LNHDA and CDR2 SQIVND (reference sequence). V lost 3 bases, J lost 1 base, and 7 bases lay in between. CDR3 length: 14 residues. CDR3 nucleotide sequence: TGTGCCAGTAGTATGAGTGCGAGCAATCAGCCCCAGCATTTT. Amino acids: CASSMSASNQPQHF.

The J gene is TRBJ2-3, the V gene TRBV30; 10 positions agree with TRBD2. Trimming cost V 1 base and J 3 bases; bases outside gene matches: 10. In germline, CDR1 is GTSNPN, CDR2 SVGIG (reference sequence). The CDR3 consists of 17 residues. CDR3 residues: CAWSGKREGQWTDTQYF. The CDR3 region has the DNA TGTGCCTGGAGTGGAAAGCGGGAGGGCCAGTGGACAGATACGCAGTATTTT.

V usage is TRBV4-1 and J usage is TRBJ2-5; a possible D gene is TRBD2 (5 bases). This CDR3 region has 16 residues. Per germline, CDR1 MGHRA and CDR2 YSYEKL. The V end lost 0 bases, the J end lost 1 base, and 12 bases lay between the germline ends. The CDR3 sequence: CASSQEFSGRQETQYF. The CDR3 bases are TGCGCCAGCAGCCAAGAATTCAGCGGCCGCCAAGAGACCCAGTACTTC.

This chain uses TRBV2 with TRBJ1-5; TRBD1 might be the D (6 bases). From germline, CDR1 is SNHLY and CDR2 FYNNEI. Trimming took off 5 bases at V and 0 bases at J, with 11 bases between the two ends. The CDR3 loop spans 15 amino acids. The CDR3 region has the DNA TGTGCCAGCAGTCGGGACATCTATAGCAATCAGCCCCAGCATTTT. Residues: CASSRDIYSNQPQHF.

The J gene is TRBJ2-2, the V gene TRBV7-9; no firm D call. The length of the CDR3 is 12 residues. Germline CDR1 is SEHNR and CDR2 is FQNEAQ (reference sequence). Trimming removed 5 bases from V and 6 bases from J, with 7 bases in between. In nucleotides, the CDR3 is TGTGCCAGCAGCCTCCGGTCCGGGGAGCTGTTTTTT. Its protein is CASSLRSGELFF.

The chain recombines TRBV6-4 with TRBJ1-6; D perhaps matches TRBD1 (5 bases). The CDR3 contains 15 residues. Germline V gene sequence: CDR1 MRHNA, CDR2 SNTAGT. V was cut by 2 bases and J by 7 bases, with 12 bases left in between. CDR3 coding DNA: TGTGCCAGCAGTGACACCGGGACTAGCAATTCACCCCTCCACTTT. This translates into CASSDTGTSNSPLHF.

This chain joins TRBV5-5 and TRBJ1-2; 9 nucleotides agree with TRBD1. The length of the CDR3 is 13 residues. The V and J ends lost 0 bases and 8 bases, in that order; junction bases with no gene match: 2. Germline-derived CDR1 and CDR2 are SGHKS and YYEKEE (reference sequence). The CDR3 sequence is CASSLVGTGGYTF. The CDR3 DNA reads TGTGCCAGCAGCTTGGTAGGGACAGGGGGCTACACCTTC. Drawing the rest from reference TRBV5-5 and TRBJ1-2, the complete variable domain is DAGVTQSPTHLIKTRGQQVTLRCSPISGHKSVSWYQQVLGQGPQFIFQYYEKEERGRGNFPDRFSARQFPNYSSELNVNALLLGDSALYLCASSLVGTGGYTFGSGTRLTVV.

This sequence joins TRBV19 and TRBJ2-2; TRBD2 matches 12 bases. V trimming: 7 bases; J trimming: 3 bases; junction bases outside the gene matches: 3. Germline V gene sequence: CDR1 LNHDA, CDR2 SQIVND (reference sequence). This CDR3 has 15 residues. CDR3 sequence (DNA): TGTGCCAGTACCCGACTAGCGGGAGACACCGGGGAGCTGTTTTTT. As protein: CASTRLAGDTGELFF.

Only one count was recorded for this clone. The CDR3 coding sequence is TGCGCCAGCAGCTTGGGGTACAGGGCCGAAAACATTCAGTACTTC. It specifies CASSLGYRAENIQYF. This chain joins TRBV5-1 and TRBJ2-4, with a tentative D call TRBD1 (6 bases). Trimming cost V 0 bases and J 5 bases, with 12 bases left between them. Germline CDR1 reads SGHRS; CDR2 reads YFSETQ. The CDR3 has 15 residues.

The chain is built from TRBV7-2 and TRBJ1-5; D is possibly TRBD1 (6 bases). CDR1 is SGHTA and CDR2 is FQGNSA in the germline V gene. The CDR3 spans 15 residues. Trimming removed 5 bases from V and 2 bases from J, with 13 bases in between. CDR3 residues: CASSPGTSGNQPQHF. The CDR3 nucleotides are TGTGCCAGCAGCCCAGGGACATCGGGCAATCAGCCCCAGCATTTT. The variable domain in full, completed from reference TRBV7-2 and TRBJ1-5, reads GAGVSQSPSNKVTEKGKDVELRCDPISGHTALYWYRQSLGQGLEFLIYFQGNSAPDKSGLPSDRFSAERTGGSVSTLTIQRTQQEDSAVYLCASSPGTSGNQPQHFGDGTRLSIL.

This clone occurred once. The chain links TRBV5-6 to TRBJ2-3; TRBD2 matches at 10 bases. V shed 0 bases and J 1 base; nucleotides not matched to a gene: 8. Per the germline V gene, CDR1 is SGHDT and CDR2 is YYEEEE. This CDR3 has 18 residues. The CDR3 DNA reads TGTGCCAGCAGCTTGGCTGGTAGCGGGAGGACGGGCACAGATACGCAGTATTTT. Encoded protein: CASSLAGSGRTGTDTQYF.

The CDR3 DNA is TGTGCCAGCTCGCTAGCGGGAGAGGGGCAGTTCTTC. Its protein product is CASSLAGEGQFF. V usage is TRBV18 and J usage is TRBJ2-1; 10 bases agree with TRBD2. The V and J ends lost 6 bases and 12 bases, in that order; junction bases with no gene match: 5. Germline values: CDR1 KGHSH, CDR2 LQKENI. The CDR3 has 12 residues.